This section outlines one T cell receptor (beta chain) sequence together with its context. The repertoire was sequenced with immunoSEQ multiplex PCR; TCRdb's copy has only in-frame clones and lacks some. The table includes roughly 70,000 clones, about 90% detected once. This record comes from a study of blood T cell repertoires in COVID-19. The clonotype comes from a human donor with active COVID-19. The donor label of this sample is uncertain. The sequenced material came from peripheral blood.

Here the CDR3 reads CASSGEGIRDRGHGNTIYF. The CDR3 coding sequence is TGTGCCAGCAGCGGGGAGGGGATAAGGGACAGGGGGCATGGAAACACCATATATTTT. This rearrangement joins TRBV9 to TRBJ1-3, with 12 positions matching TRBD1. V trimming: 3 bases; J trimming: 3 bases; junction bases outside the gene matches: 13. This CDR3 is 19 amino acids long. Germline values: CDR1 SGDLS, CDR2 YYNGEE.